These T cell receptor beta chains were read from a single sample in a study of blood T cells in healthy people across ages. One entry per CDR3 protein, called by TCRdb with MiXCR from the 5' RACE reads. The sample lists over 1,500,000 distinct CDR3 sequences; around 40% were seen once. Sample: blood. Receptors were obtained from a human donor in good health. The CDR3 runs from the conserved cysteine through the conserved F or W. A D gene is named only where the DNA matches it firmly. Clone size is shown for a subset of rows, as once, few, many or a class of expanded clone.

CDR3 DNA: TGTGCCAGCAGCTGGGAGACTAGCGGGGGTGAGCAGTACTTC
CDR3 protein: CASSWETSGGEQYF
D gene: TRBD2
V gene: TRBV5-6
clone size: NA
J gene: TRBJ2-4

CDR3 DNA: TGTACCAGCAGTTCAAACAGATACGGCTACACCTTC
CDR3 protein: CTSSSNRYGYTF
D gene: NA
V gene: TRBV6-2/TRBV6-3
clone size: NA
J gene: TRBJ1-2

CDR3 DNA: TGCAGCGTTGATGTGGGGTTTACAGATACGCAGTATTTT
CDR3 protein: CSVDVGFTDTQYF
D gene: NA
V gene: TRBV29-1
clone size: NA
J gene: TRBJ2-3

CDR3 DNA: TGTGCCAGCAGTCCCCAGGGTTTTTATAATTCACCCCTCCACTTT
CDR3 protein: CASSPQGFYNSPLHF
D gene: NA
V gene: TRBV12-3/TRBV12-4
clone size: NA
J gene: TRBJ1-6

CDR3 DNA: TGCAGGGTCACAGGTTATGATGGCTACACCTTC
CDR3 protein: CRVTGYDGYTF
D gene: NA
V gene: TRBV20-1
clone size: NA
J gene: TRBJ1-2

CDR3 DNA: TGTGCCAGCGGTTATGAAGGGACCAATGAGCAGTTCTTC
CDR3 protein: CASGYEGTNEQFF
D gene: NA
V gene: TRBV6-5
clone size: NA
J gene: TRBJ2-1

CDR3 DNA: TGTGCCAGCAGCCTAGGGTGGGGACAGACGAACCAAGAGACCCAGTACTTC
CDR3 protein: CASSLGWGQTNQETQYF
D gene: TRBD1
V gene: TRBV4-2
clone size: few
J gene: TRBJ2-5

CDR3 DNA: TGTGCCAGCAGCTTCGAGCGGGGGGCGGGAGATACGCAGTATTTT
CDR3 protein: CASSFERGAGDTQYF
D gene: TRBD2
V gene: TRBV7-9
clone size: NA
J gene: TRBJ2-3

CDR3 DNA: TGCAGTGCTAGAACTCCTTGGTCTAGCGGGATAGCAGATACGCAGTATTTT
CDR3 protein: CSARTPWSSGIADTQYF
D gene: TRBD2
V gene: TRBV20-1
clone size: few
J gene: TRBJ2-3

CDR3 DNA: TGCAGTGCTGGGTCAGGACAGGGGAAGAGAGATACGCAGTATTTT
CDR3 protein: CSAGSGQGKRDTQYF
D gene: TRBD1
V gene: TRBV20-1
clone size: once
J gene: TRBJ2-3

CDR3 DNA: TGCGCCAGCACCTGGGGGCTAGCGGAGGTTAATGAGCAGTTCTTC
CDR3 protein: CASTWGLAEVNEQFF
D gene: NA
V gene: TRBV5-1
clone size: NA
J gene: TRBJ2-1

CDR3 DNA: TGTGCCAGCAGCCCAGGGTCAGGAGCTTTCTTT
CDR3 protein: CASSPGSGAFF
D gene: NA
V gene: TRBV4-2
clone size: NA
J gene: TRBJ1-1